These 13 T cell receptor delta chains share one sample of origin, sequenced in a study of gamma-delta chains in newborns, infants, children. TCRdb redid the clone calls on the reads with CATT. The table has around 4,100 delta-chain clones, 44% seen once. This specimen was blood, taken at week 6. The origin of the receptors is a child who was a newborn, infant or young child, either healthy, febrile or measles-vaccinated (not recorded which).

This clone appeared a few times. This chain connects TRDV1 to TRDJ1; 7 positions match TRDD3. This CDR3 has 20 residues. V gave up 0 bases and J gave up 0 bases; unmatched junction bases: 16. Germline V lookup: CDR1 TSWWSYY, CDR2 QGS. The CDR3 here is CALGELRLRGMVSYTDKLIF. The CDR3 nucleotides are TGTGCTCTTGGGGAACTTAGACTACGGGGGATGGTCTCGTACACCGATAAACTCATCTTT.

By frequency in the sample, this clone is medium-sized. For the CDR3, the DNA is TGTGCCTGTGGGTACTGGGGGATATTATCGGGTACCGATAAACTCATCTTT. Translation gives CACGYWGILSGTDKLIF. The rearrangement links TRDV2 to TRDJ1; TRDD3 matches 11 bases. V shed 5 bases and J 2 bases; nucleotides not matched to a gene: 12. Per the germline V gene, CDR1 is GEAIGNYY and CDR2 is EKD. The CDR3 runs to 17 residues.

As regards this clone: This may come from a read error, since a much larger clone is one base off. CDR3 sequence (DNA): TGTGCCTGTGACACCGCTGGGGGATACTCCTGGAACACCCGACAGATGTTTTTC. This translates into CACDTAGGYSWNTRQMFF. The chain couples TRDV2 to TRDJ3, with TRDD3 matching 11 bases. The CDR3 runs to 18 residues. Germline CDR1 GEAIGNYY, CDR2 EKD.

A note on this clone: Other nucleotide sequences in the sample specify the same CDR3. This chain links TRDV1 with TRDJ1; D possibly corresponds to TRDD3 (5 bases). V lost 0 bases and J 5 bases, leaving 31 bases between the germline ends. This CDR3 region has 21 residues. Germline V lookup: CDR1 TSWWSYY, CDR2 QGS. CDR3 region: CALGELEKTGWAQYVADKLIF. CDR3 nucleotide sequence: TGTGCTCTTGGGGAACTAGAAAAGACTGGTTGGGCCCAATACGTCGCTGATAAACTCATCTTT.

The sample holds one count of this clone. The CDR3 DNA follows: TGTGCCTCGCCCTCCCGAGGCAAGGATAAACTCATCTTT. This translates into CASPSRGKDKLIF. This sequence joins TRDV3 and TRDJ1; D unresolved. V was cut by 4 bases and J by 5 bases, with 17 bases left in between. The length of the CDR3 is 13 residues. Germline CDR1 reads TVYSNPD; CDR2 reads GDNSRS (reference sequence).

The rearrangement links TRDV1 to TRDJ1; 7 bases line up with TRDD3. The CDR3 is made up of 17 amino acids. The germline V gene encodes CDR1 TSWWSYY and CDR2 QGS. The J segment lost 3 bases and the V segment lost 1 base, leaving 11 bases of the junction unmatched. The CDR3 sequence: CALGEPDWGTSADKLIF. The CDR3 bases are TGTGCTCTTGGGGAACCCGATTGGGGGACTAGCGCCGATAAACTCATCTTT.

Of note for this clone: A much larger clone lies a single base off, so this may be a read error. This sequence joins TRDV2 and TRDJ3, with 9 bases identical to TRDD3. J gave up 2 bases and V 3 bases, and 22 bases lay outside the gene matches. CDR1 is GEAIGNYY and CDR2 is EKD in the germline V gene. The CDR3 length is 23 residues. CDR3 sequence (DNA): TGTGCCTGTGACGCCTTACTGGGGGACAGAGAGGAGGGGAGCCCCTGGGACACCCGACAGATGTTTTTC. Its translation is CACDALLGDREEGSPWDTRQMFF.

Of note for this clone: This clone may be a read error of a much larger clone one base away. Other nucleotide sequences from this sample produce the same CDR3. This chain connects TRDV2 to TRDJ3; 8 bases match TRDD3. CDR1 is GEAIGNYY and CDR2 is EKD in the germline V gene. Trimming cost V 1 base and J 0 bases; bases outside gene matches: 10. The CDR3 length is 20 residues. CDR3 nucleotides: TGTGCCTGTGACACTGTACTGGGGGCCTCCAGCTCCTGGGACACCCGACAGATGTTTTTC. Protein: CACDTVLGASSSWDTRQMFF.

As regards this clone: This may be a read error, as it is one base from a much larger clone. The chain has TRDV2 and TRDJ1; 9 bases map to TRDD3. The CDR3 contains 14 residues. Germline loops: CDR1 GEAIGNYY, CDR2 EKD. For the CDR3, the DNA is TGTGCCCGTGACACCTGGGGGATCACCGATAAACTCATCTTT. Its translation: CARDTWGITDKLIF.

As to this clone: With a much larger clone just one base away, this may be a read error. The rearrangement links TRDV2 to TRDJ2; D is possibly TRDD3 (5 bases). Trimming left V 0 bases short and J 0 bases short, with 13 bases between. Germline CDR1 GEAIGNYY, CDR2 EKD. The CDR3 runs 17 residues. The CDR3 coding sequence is TGTGCCTGTGACACCGTGGGGAAGGAAGCTTTGACAGCACAACTCTTCTTT. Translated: CACDTVGKEALTAQLFF.

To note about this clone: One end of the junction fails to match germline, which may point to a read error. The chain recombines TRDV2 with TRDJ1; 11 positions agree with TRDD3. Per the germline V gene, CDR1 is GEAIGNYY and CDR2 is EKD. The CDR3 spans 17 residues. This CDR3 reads CACENRLGDINTDELIF. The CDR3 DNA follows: TGTGCCTGTGAAAATCGACTGGGGGATATAAACACCGATGAACTCATCTTT.

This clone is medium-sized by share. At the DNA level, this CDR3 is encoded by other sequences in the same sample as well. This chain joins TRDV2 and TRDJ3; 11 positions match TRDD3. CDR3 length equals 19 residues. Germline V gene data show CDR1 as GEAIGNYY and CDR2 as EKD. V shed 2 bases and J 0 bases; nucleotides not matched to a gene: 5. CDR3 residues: CACDKVLGDSSWDTRQMFF. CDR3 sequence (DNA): TGTGCCTGTGACAAAGTACTGGGGGATAGCTCCTGGGACACCCGACAGATGTTTTTC.

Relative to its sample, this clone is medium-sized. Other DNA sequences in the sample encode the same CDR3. In DNA, the CDR3 is TGTGCAGCAAGCGCCATACACCGTCGCGGGTGGGGCACCGATAAACTCATCTTT. Translating gives CAASAIHRRGWGTDKLIF. The rearrangement joins TRAV29/DV5 to TRDJ1; perhaps TRDD3 as D (5 bases). Trimming removed 0 bases from V and 1 base from J, with 22 bases in between. In germline, CDR1 is NSMFDY, CDR2 ISSIKDK. This CDR3 region has 18 residues.